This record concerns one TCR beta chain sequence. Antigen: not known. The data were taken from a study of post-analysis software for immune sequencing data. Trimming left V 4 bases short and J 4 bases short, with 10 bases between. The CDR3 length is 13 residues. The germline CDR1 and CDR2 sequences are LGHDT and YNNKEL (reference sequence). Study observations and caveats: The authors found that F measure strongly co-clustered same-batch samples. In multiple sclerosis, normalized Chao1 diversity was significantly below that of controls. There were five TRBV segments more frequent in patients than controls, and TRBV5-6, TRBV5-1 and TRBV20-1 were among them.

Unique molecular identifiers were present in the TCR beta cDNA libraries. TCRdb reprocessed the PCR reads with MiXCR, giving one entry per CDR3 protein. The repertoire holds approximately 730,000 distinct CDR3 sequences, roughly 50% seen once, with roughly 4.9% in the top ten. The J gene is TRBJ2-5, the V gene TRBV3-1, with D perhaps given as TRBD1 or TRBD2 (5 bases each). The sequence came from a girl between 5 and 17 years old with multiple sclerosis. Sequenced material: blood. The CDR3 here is CASSRGMRETQYF. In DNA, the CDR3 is TGTGCCAGCAGCCGGGGGATGAGAGAGACCCAGTACTTC.